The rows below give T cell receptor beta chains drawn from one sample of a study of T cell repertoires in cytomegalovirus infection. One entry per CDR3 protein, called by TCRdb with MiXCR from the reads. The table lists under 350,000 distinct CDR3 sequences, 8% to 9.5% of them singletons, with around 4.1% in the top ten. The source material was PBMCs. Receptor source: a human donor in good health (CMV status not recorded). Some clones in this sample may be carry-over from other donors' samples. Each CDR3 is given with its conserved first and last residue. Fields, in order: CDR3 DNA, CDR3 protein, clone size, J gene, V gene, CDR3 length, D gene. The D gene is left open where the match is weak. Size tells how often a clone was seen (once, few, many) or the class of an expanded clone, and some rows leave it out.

CDR3nt: TGTGCCAGCAGATTACAGGGCGGCAATCAGCCCCAGCATTTT
CDR3aa: CASRLQGGNQPQHF
abundance: NA
j_gene: TRBJ1-5
v_gene: TRBV28
len: 14
d_gene: NA

CDR3nt: TGTGCCAGCAGCTTAGGGCGGGGGGCCTACAATGAGCAGTTCTTC
CDR3aa: CASSLGRGAYNEQFF
abundance: NA
j_gene: TRBJ2-1
v_gene: TRBV7-8
len: 15
d_gene: TRBD2

CDR3nt: TGTGCCAGCAGTTTCATGATGGGATGGGGGGCAACTAATGAAAAACTGTTTTTT
CDR3aa: CASSFMMGWGATNEKLFF
abundance: many
j_gene: TRBJ1-4
v_gene: TRBV12-3/TRBV12-4
len: 18
d_gene: NA

CDR3nt: TGTGCCAGCAGCCAAGTCTCCTGGTCTAACTACTACAATGAGCAGTTCTTC
CDR3aa: CASSQVSWSNYYNEQFF
abundance: few
j_gene: TRBJ2-1
v_gene: TRBV4-2
len: 17
d_gene: NA

CDR3nt: TGCAGTGCTAGCGTTCAGCGGGGGGGGGTCTTGCAGTACTTC
CDR3aa: CSASVQRGGVLQYF
abundance: NA
j_gene: TRBJ2-7
v_gene: TRBV20-1
len: 14
d_gene: TRBD2

CDR3nt: TGTGCCAGCAGCCCGCTGAGTGGCTACACCTTC
CDR3aa: CASSPLSGYTF
abundance: few
j_gene: TRBJ1-2
v_gene: TRBV7-2
len: 11
d_gene: NA

CDR3nt: TGTGCCAGCAGCTTTAACGCAAAAGGGACAATCCGAAAAGCCTACACCTTC
CDR3aa: CASSFNAKGTIRKAYTF
abundance: few
j_gene: TRBJ1-2
v_gene: TRBV11-1
len: 17
d_gene: NA

CDR3nt: TGTGCCGTCCCGAGGGGCGCTGAAGCTTTCTTT
CDR3aa: CAVPRGAEAFF
abundance: NA
j_gene: TRBJ1-1
v_gene: TRBV27
len: 11
d_gene: NA

CDR3nt: TGTGCCAGCAGCTTAAATCCCTTCGATGAGCAGTTCTTC
CDR3aa: CASSLNPFDEQFF
abundance: few
j_gene: TRBJ2-1
v_gene: TRBV7-3
len: 13
d_gene: NA

CDR3nt: TGTGCCAGCAGCTTTGGGGGCACCCGCTCCTACAATGAGCAGTTCTTC
CDR3aa: CASSFGGTRSYNEQFF
abundance: NA
j_gene: TRBJ2-1
v_gene: TRBV7-3
len: 16
d_gene: NA

CDR3nt: TGTGCCAGCAGCCTTAGGTTGGGGGACGGGGAGACCCAGTACTTC
CDR3aa: CASSLRLGDGETQYF
abundance: many
j_gene: TRBJ2-5
v_gene: TRBV7-6
len: 15
d_gene: NA

CDR3nt: TGTGCCAGTCTGGCGGGGGGAAGCTCCTACAATGAGCAGTTCTTC
CDR3aa: CASLAGGSSYNEQFF
abundance: NA
j_gene: TRBJ2-1
v_gene: TRBV28
len: 15
d_gene: TRBD2

CDR3nt: TGTGCCAGCAGTAGGCCGGGACAGGGGCCTATAAATGAGCAGTTCTTC
CDR3aa: CASSRPGQGPINEQFF
abundance: NA
j_gene: TRBJ2-1
v_gene: TRBV27
len: 16
d_gene: TRBD1

CDR3nt: TGTGCCAGCACCGGACAGCCAACTAACTATGGCTACACCTTC
CDR3aa: CASTGQPTNYGYTF
abundance: many
j_gene: TRBJ1-2
v_gene: TRBV9
len: 14
d_gene: NA

CDR3nt: TGTGCCAGCAGCTTATCGTCAGCGGGGGGGCAGGGAGATACGCAGTATTTT
CDR3aa: CASSLSSAGGQGDTQYF
abundance: many
j_gene: TRBJ2-3
v_gene: TRBV7-2
len: 17
d_gene: TRBD2

CDR3nt: TGTGCCAGCAGCTTAGGGAGCGGGGGGCCACTGGATACGCAGTATTTT
CDR3aa: CASSLGSGGPLDTQYF
abundance: many
j_gene: TRBJ2-3
v_gene: TRBV7-2
len: 16
d_gene: TRBD2

CDR3nt: TGTGCCAGCAGTTTGAGTCAGACGGCCAACGTCCTGACTTTC
CDR3aa: CASSLSQTANVLTF
abundance: few
j_gene: TRBJ2-6
v_gene: TRBV12-3/TRBV12-4
len: 14
d_gene: NA

CDR3nt: TGTGCCAGCAGCGCCGGACTATTTACCCAGTACTTC
CDR3aa: CASSAGLFTQYF
abundance: few
j_gene: TRBJ2-5
v_gene: TRBV7-9
len: 12
d_gene: NA

CDR3nt: TGTGCCAGCAGTGAGGGACAGGGGAGGTACGAGCAGTACTTC
CDR3aa: CASSEGQGRYEQYF
abundance: many
j_gene: TRBJ2-7
v_gene: TRBV6-1
len: 14
d_gene: TRBD1

CDR3nt: TGTGCCAGCAGCCAGGTGGGGGAAACTGAAGCTTTCTTT
CDR3aa: CASSQVGETEAFF
abundance: many
j_gene: TRBJ1-1
v_gene: TRBV7-6
len: 13
d_gene: NA

CDR3nt: TGTGCCAGCACTAAGGGGGCAGGGAGGACCCAGATTCTGGAGCAGTACTTC
CDR3aa: CASTKGAGRTQILEQYF
abundance: NA
j_gene: TRBJ2-7
v_gene: TRBV6-5
len: 17
d_gene: NA

CDR3nt: TGCAGTGCTAAAGGGGACTTGGCGGCCAAAAACATTCAGTACTTC
CDR3aa: CSAKGDLAAKNIQYF
abundance: once
j_gene: TRBJ2-4
v_gene: TRBV20-1
len: 15
d_gene: NA

CDR3nt: TGTGCCAGCAGCGTAAGGGGGGGTGAGCAGTTCTTC
CDR3aa: CASSVRGGEQFF
abundance: few
j_gene: TRBJ2-1
v_gene: TRBV9
len: 12
d_gene: NA

CDR3nt: TGTGCCAGCAGTTACACCCCACTGACAGAGACCCAGTACTTC
CDR3aa: CASSYTPLTETQYF
abundance: many
j_gene: TRBJ2-5
v_gene: TRBV6-5
len: 14
d_gene: NA

CDR3nt: TGTGCCAGCAGCCCCCGGTACAGGGCCACCTACGAGCAGTACTTC
CDR3aa: CASSPRYRATYEQYF
abundance: many
j_gene: TRBJ2-7
v_gene: TRBV7-2
len: 15
d_gene: NA

CDR3nt: TGTGCCACCAGCAGAGATTGGGTACTAGGGAATGAGCAGTTCTTC
CDR3aa: CATSRDWVLGNEQFF
abundance: many
j_gene: TRBJ2-1
v_gene: TRBV15
len: 15
d_gene: NA

CDR3nt: TGTGCCAGCAGAAGTTGGGGCCAGGGGCAAGAGCAGTACTTC
CDR3aa: CASRSWGQGQEQYF
abundance: NA
j_gene: TRBJ2-7
v_gene: TRBV5-6
len: 14
d_gene: NA

CDR3nt: TGTGCCAGCAGTCCTTCGGGGGTCAGGATGAACACTGAAGCTTTCTTT
CDR3aa: CASSPSGVRMNTEAFF
abundance: few
j_gene: TRBJ1-1
v_gene: TRBV28
len: 16
d_gene: NA

CDR3nt: TGTGCCAGCAGTTTAAGTCCGGGACAGGGAGAAAAACTGTTTTTT
CDR3aa: CASSLSPGQGEKLFF
abundance: once
j_gene: TRBJ1-4
v_gene: TRBV28
len: 15
d_gene: TRBD1

CDR3nt: TGTGCCAGCAGCCGGGGACAGGGAAGGGAAAAACTGTTTTTT
CDR3aa: CASSRGQGREKLFF
abundance: many
j_gene: TRBJ1-4
v_gene: TRBV7-2
len: 14
d_gene: TRBD1

CDR3nt: TGCGCCAGCAGCCAAGGACCCCCGGGACAGGGTCATCAGCCCCAGCATTTT
CDR3aa: CASSQGPPGQGHQPQHF
abundance: few
j_gene: TRBJ1-5
v_gene: TRBV4-1
len: 17
d_gene: TRBD1

CDR3nt: TGTGCCAGTTCGATCGACAGGGGGTTAGCCGGGGAGCTGTTTTTT
CDR3aa: CASSIDRGLAGELFF
abundance: few
j_gene: TRBJ2-2
v_gene: TRBV6-1
len: 15
d_gene: TRBD1

CDR3nt: TGTGCCAGCAGCGACAGGGGATCCACTGAAGCTTTCTTT
CDR3aa: CASSDRGSTEAFF
abundance: few
j_gene: TRBJ1-1
v_gene: TRBV7-9
len: 13
d_gene: TRBD1

CDR3nt: TGTGCCAGCAGGCCAGTGGGTTCTAGCGCCACCGGGGAGCTGTTTTTT
CDR3aa: CASRPVGSSATGELFF
abundance: many
j_gene: TRBJ2-2
v_gene: TRBV6-2/TRBV6-3
len: 16
d_gene: NA

CDR3nt: TGTGCCAGCAGCTCCTATATGAACACTGAAGCTTTCTTT
CDR3aa: CASSSYMNTEAFF
abundance: few
j_gene: TRBJ1-1
v_gene: TRBV7-6
len: 13
d_gene: NA

CDR3nt: TGTGCCAGCAGTTCACCCGGGATTACCAGGGAGACCCAGTACTTC
CDR3aa: CASSSPGITRETQYF
abundance: NA
j_gene: TRBJ2-5
v_gene: TRBV12-3/TRBV12-4
len: 15
d_gene: NA